The clone carrying this TCR beta chain was counted a few times. Antigen unknown. The data were taken from a study of beta chain features in type 1 diabetes. Study-level points and caveats: Among all four CD4+ subsets, Type 1 diabetes patients had TCRB CDR3s that were moderately but significantly shorter.

Trimming shortened V by 0 bases and J by 2 bases, and 11 bases separated the two germline ends. The CDR3 covers 15 residues. In germline, CDR1 is SGHRS, CDR2 YFSETQ. Expressed TCRB transcripts were sequenced because the entire RNA isolate underwent reverse transcription. Using immunoSEQ multiplex PCR, the repertoire was profiled, and TCRdb retains in-frame clones only, with some absent. The sample has approximately 260,000 clones, approximately 25% seen once. The rearrangement joins TRBV5-1 to TRBJ2-5, with D possibly TRBD2 on 6 matching bases. The TCR sequence derives from a woman aged 25 to 45 with type 1 diabetes. The sequenced material came from naive CD4+ T cells from blood. DNA of the CDR3: TGCGCCAGCAGCTTGGCACCGGGGGAGCAAGAGACCCAGTACTTC. Translation gives CASSLAPGEQETQYF.